The 14 T cell receptor beta chains below all came from one sample that was sequenced in a study of cytomegalovirus exposure and HLA in healthy donors. PCR amplification relied on 60 Vbeta primers (plus 13 Jbeta primers). Profiled with immunoSEQ multiplex PCR; TCRdb holds only in-frame clones, not every one. The table lists around 150,000 clones, around 81% of them singletons. What was sequenced was PBMCs. Receptors originate from a woman in her thirties or forties in good health and CMV-seronegative.

This chain links TRBV18 with TRBJ2-3, with D unclear. The V end was cut by 4 bases, the J end by 1 base, with 9 bases between. CDR1 is KGHSH, CDR2 LQKENI, per germline. This CDR3 spans 14 amino acids. CDR3 coding DNA: TGTGCCAGCTCACTCCTCGGTGGCACAGATACGCAGTATTTT. Amino acid sequence: CASSLLGGTDTQYF.

This clone showed up just a few times. The rearrangement joins TRBV2 to TRBJ1-4; 7 nucleotides line up with TRBD1. This CDR3 has 12 amino acids. Germline V gene lookup returns CDR1 SNHLY and CDR2 FYNNEI. V was clipped by 8 bases and J by 10 bases; unmatched bases: 7. In nucleotides, the CDR3 is TGTGCCAGCCTTCGGGACAGCCCAAAACTGTTTTTT. This codes for CASLRDSPKLFF.

This sequence joins TRBV29-1 and TRBJ1-1; a possible D gene is TRBD1 (6 bases). V lost 6 bases and J 1 base, leaving 12 bases between the germline ends. The CDR3 is made up of 13 amino acids. Per the germline V gene, CDR1 is SQVTM and CDR2 is ANQGSEA. The CDR3 DNA reads as TGCAGCGTCTCACAGGGAACGAACACTGAAGCTTTCTTT. This encodes CSVSQGTNTEAFF.

The chain couples TRBV6-1 to TRBJ1-5; D not certain. The CDR3 has 15 amino acids. V was trimmed by 0 bases and J by 6 bases, leaving 12 bases between them. The germline V gene encodes CDR1 MNHNS and CDR2 SASEGT. The DNA of the CDR3 is TGTGCCAGCAGTGAAGCCGGAGTGGGAGGTCAGCCCCAGCATTTT. It translates to CASSEAGVGGQPQHF.

The genes are TRBV9 and TRBJ2-5, with 12 positions matching TRBD1. This CDR3 comprises 15 residues. Germline V gene data show CDR1 as SGDLS and CDR2 as YYNGEE. V lost 5 bases and J lost 5; bases outside the gene matches: 7. The CDR3 DNA reads as TGTGCCAGCAGTCGGGACAGGGGGCTCGTGGAGACCCAGTACTTC. Its protein is CASSRDRGLVETQYF.

The V and J genes are TRBV29-1 and TRBJ1-4; maybe TRBD1 (5 bases). The germline V gene encodes CDR1 SQVTM and CDR2 ANQGSEA. The CDR3 spans 12 residues. Trimming removed 4 bases at V and 8 bases at J, with 11 bases between. The CDR3 loop reads CSVAQGYEKLFF. The CDR3 DNA sequence: TGCAGCGTTGCTCAGGGCTACGAAAAACTGTTTTTT. Supplemented by reference TRBV29-1 and TRBJ1-4, the full variable domain reads SAVISQKPSRDICQRGTSLTIQCQVDSQVTMMFWYRQQPGQSLTLIATANQGSEATYESGFVIDKFPISRPNLTFSTLTVSNMSPEDSSIYLCSVAQGYEKLFFGSGTQLSVL.

The J gene is TRBJ2-7, the V gene TRBV2; TRBD2 aligns across 14 bases. The CDR3 has 19 residues. The trim removed 0 bases at V and 4 bases at J, leaving 11 bases unmatched. Germline loops: CDR1 SNHLY, CDR2 FYNNEI. The CDR3 sequence is CASSEARWGTSGRVYEQYF. DNA for the CDR3: TGTGCCAGCAGTGAAGCGCGATGGGGGACTAGCGGGAGAGTATACGAGCAGTACTTC.

The chain joins TRBV28 to TRBJ2-1; 13 positions match TRBD2. Germline values: CDR1 MDHEN, CDR2 SYDVKM. J lost 6 bases, V lost 6 bases, and 5 bases had no gene match. This CDR3 comprises 15 residues. The CDR3 protein is CASRTRTSGSNEQFF. The CDR3 DNA follows: TGTGCCAGCAGAACCAGGACTAGCGGGAGCAATGAGCAGTTCTTC.

The rearrangement links TRBV5-1 to TRBJ2-2; TRBD1 agrees at 9 bases. From germline, CDR1 is SGHRS and CDR2 YFSETQ. The CDR3 contains 16 residues. Trimming took 4 bases from V and 6 from J; bases not matched to a gene: 10. CDR3 sequence: CASSRGDREVSGELFF. CDR3 nucleotide sequence: TGCGCCAGCAGCCGGGGGGACAGGGAGGTTTCCGGGGAGCTGTTTTTT. Supplemented by reference TRBV5-1 and TRBJ2-2, the full variable domain reads KAGVTQTPRYLIKTRGQQVTLSCSPISGHRSVSWYQQTPGQGLQFLFEYFSETQRNKGNFPGRFSGRQFSNSRSEMNVSTLELGDSALYLCASSRGDREVSGELFFGEGSRLTVL.

The DNA of the CDR3 is TGTGCCAGCAGCAAAGTGGCGCGGGCCTACAATGAGCAGTTCTTC. Translating it yields CASSKVARAYNEQFF. V is TRBV21-1 and J is TRBJ2-1; TRBD2, the table's D call, was not compared with the DNA. TRBV21-1 is deemed a pseudogene. The CDR3 consists of 15 residues.

The CDR3 loop reads CASSLVAEGETQYF. The CDR3 DNA reads as TGTGCCAGCAGCTTAGTGGCAGAGGGAGAGACCCAGTACTTC. V and J are TRBV7-9 and TRBJ2-5; D might be TRBD2 (5 bases). The CDR3 runs 14 residues. CDR1 and CDR2 from the germline V gene are SEHNR and FQNEAQ (reference sequence). V was trimmed by 1 base and J by 4 bases, leaving 10 bases between them.

The chain links TRBV9 to TRBJ2-7; possibly TRBD2 for D (5 bases). The V end lost 4 bases, the J end lost 3 bases, and 17 bases lay between the germline ends. Germline V gene sequence: CDR1 SGDLS, CDR2 YYNGEE. The CDR3 sequence is 15 residues long. As DNA, the CDR3 is TGTGCCAGCAGCCCTCAATTGGGCGGGTTCTACGAGCAGTACTTC. It encodes CASSPQLGGFYEQYF.

This sequence joins TRBV2 and TRBJ1-2, with D perhaps TRBD1 (5 bases). The CDR3 consists of 11 residues. The germline V and J ends were trimmed by 2 bases and 10 bases, with 8 bases remaining between them. Germline-derived CDR1 and CDR2 are SNHLY and FYNNEI. CDR3 amino acids: CASSERGLYTF. Here the CDR3 DNA reads TGTGCCAGCAGTGAACGGGGACTCTACACCTTC.

The chain recombines TRBV28 with TRBJ2-1, with 11 bases identical to TRBD2. Germline CDR1 reads MDHEN; CDR2 reads SYDVKM. The V gene end was trimmed by 6 bases and the J gene end by 4 bases; junction bases not matched to a gene: 5. The CDR3 has 15 residues. CDR3: CASSPGTSGYNEQFF. The CDR3 coding sequence is TGTGCCAGCAGCCCCGGGACTAGCGGATACAATGAGCAGTTCTTC. Supplemented by reference TRBV28 and TRBJ2-1, the full variable domain reads DVKVTQSSRYLVKRTGEKVFLECVQDMDHENMFWYRQDPGLGLRLIYFSYDVKMKEKGDIPEGYSVSREKKERFSLILESASTNQTSMYLCASSPGTSGYNEQFFGPGTRLTVL.